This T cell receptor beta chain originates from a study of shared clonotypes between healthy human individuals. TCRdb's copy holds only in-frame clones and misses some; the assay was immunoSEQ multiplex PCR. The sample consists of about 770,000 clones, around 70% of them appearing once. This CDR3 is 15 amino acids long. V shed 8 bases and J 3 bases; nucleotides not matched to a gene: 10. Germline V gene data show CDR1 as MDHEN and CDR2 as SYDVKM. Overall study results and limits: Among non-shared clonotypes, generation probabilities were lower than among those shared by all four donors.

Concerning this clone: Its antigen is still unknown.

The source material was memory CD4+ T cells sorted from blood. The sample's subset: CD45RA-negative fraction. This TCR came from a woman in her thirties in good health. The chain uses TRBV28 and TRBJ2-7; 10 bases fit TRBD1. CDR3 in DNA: TGTGCCAGCGGAGACAGGGGGCGATCCTTCTACGAGCAGTACTTC. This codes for CASGDRGRSFYEQYF.